This TCR beta chain was identified in a study of T cell repertoires in cytomegalovirus infection. At the level of the study: Public TCR beta signature analysis indicated the presence of both CMV infection and matching HLA type.

Trimming at V came to 5 bases and at J to 6 bases, leaving 11 bases not matched to a gene. The CDR3 is made up of 16 amino acids. Per germline, CDR1 MNHEY and CDR2 SVGEGT. This clonotype has a handful of counts. Its target is not known. From the reads, TCRdb called clonotypes with MiXCR, one entry per CDR3 protein. The repertoire includes 400,000 or so distinct CDR3 sequences, about a third of them detected once, and roughly 13% sits in the top ten. General observations from the study: It was HLA-C-restricted CMV-specific TCR beta clonotypes that dominated the response ex vivo. Cumulative public TCR beta family frequency identified CMV carriers with the relevant HLA.

V usage is TRBV6-2 or TRBV6-3 and J usage is TRBJ2-1; 9 bases are shared with TRBD1. Sequencing used PBMCs. The source is a human donor in good health (CMV status not recorded). Some clones in this sample may be carry-over from other donors' samples. CDR3 in amino acids: CASSNATRTGANEQFF. The CDR3 nucleotides read TGTGCCAGCAGTAACGCGACCCGGACAGGGGCCAATGAGCAGTTCTTC.